Following are 15 T cell receptor beta chains from one sample sequenced in a study of T-cell reconstitution after alpha-beta-depleted transplantation in children. Unique molecular identifiers were used in preparing the TCRbeta library. One entry per CDR3 protein results from TCRdb running MiXCR on the PCR reads. There are about 980,000 distinct CDR3 sequences in the sample; roughly 29% occur only once, and 28% lies in the top ten. The source material was PBMCs, mostly from graft donor cells, sampled 360 days after TCRalphabeta/CD19-depleted stem cell transplant. Receptor source: a boy in the first two years of life who had a stem cell transplant for SCID, so the T cells may come from the graft donor.

This clonotype was seen only a few times. The chain joins TRBV12-3 or TRBV12-4 to TRBJ1-2; 7 nucleotides line up with TRBD1. With 6 bases clipped from V and 4 bases from J, the junction kept 8 bases outside the gene matches. The CDR3 has 14 amino acids. CDR3 nucleotides: TGTGCCAGCAGGCGGACAGGAACCGGCTATGGCTACACCTTC. As protein: CASRRTGTGYGYTF.

The rearrangement links TRBV4-3 to TRBJ2-1; the match to TRBD2 covers 14 bases. The CDR3 spans 16 residues. The germline V gene has CDR1 LGHNA and CDR2 YSLEER. Unmatched junction bases numbered 5, after V lost 1 base and J lost 9 bases. The CDR3 nucleotides read TGCGCCAGCAGCCAAGGGACTAGCGGGGGGCAGGGTGAGCAGTTCTTC. Translating it yields CASSQGTSGGQGEQFF.

This clonotype was detected a few times. The V gene is TRBV5-1, the J gene TRBJ2-1, with TRBD2 matching 8 bases. Germline trimming cut 4 bases from V and 8 bases from J; bases unmatched to any gene: 5. The germline V gene has CDR1 SGHRS and CDR2 YFSETQ. This CDR3 contains 13 residues. CDR3 amino acids: CASSGTRRHEQFF. For the CDR3, the DNA is TGCGCCAGCAGCGGGACTAGACGGCATGAGCAGTTCTTC.

This clonotype was seen a handful of times. CDR3 in amino acids: CASRPGVGPSLFTEAFF. DNA of the CDR3: TGCGCCAGCAGACCCGGGGTAGGACCCTCTTTGTTCACTGAAGCTTTCTTT. The J gene is TRBJ1-1, the V gene TRBV5-1; D gene unclear. The V end was cut by 5 bases, the J end by 4 bases, with 24 bases between. The CDR3 is 17 residues long. The V gene's germline CDR1 is SGHRS and CDR2 YFSETQ.

The rearrangement links TRBV10-3 to TRBJ2-7; D tentatively fits TRBD1 or TRBD2 (5 bases each). The germline gives CDR1 ENHRY, CDR2 SYGVKD. V lost 6 bases and J lost 7, with 13 bases in between. The length of the CDR3 is 12 residues. The chain's CDR3 is CAISSGTGEQYF. The CDR3 nucleotides are TGTGCCATCAGCTCCGGGACGGGAGAGCAGTACTTC.

This clonotype occurred a few times. This chain joins TRBV29-1 and TRBJ2-7; 7 bases fit TRBD1. Germline CDR1 is SQVTM and CDR2 is ANQGSEA. CDR3 size: 13 residues. DNA for the CDR3: TGCGGGGGCCTGACAGGGAATAAAGGCGAGCAGTACTTC. Protein sequence: CGGLTGNKGEQYF.

This chain links TRBV4-2 with TRBJ2-1; the D is unclear. CDR3 length equals 14 residues. The germline V gene encodes CDR1 LGHNA and CDR2 YNFKEQ. V dropped 0 bases and J dropped 10 bases, with 13 bases sitting between them. The chain's CDR3 is CASSQESNRPEQFF. CDR3 DNA sequence: TGTGCCAGCAGCCAAGAATCGAACAGACCCGAGCAGTTCTTC.

There are many counts of this clonotype. This sequence joins TRBV9 and TRBJ2-3, with D possibly TRBD2 on 6 matching bases. This CDR3 spans 11 amino acids. V gave up 3 bases and J gave up 8 bases, with 7 bases separating them. Germline V gene lookup returns CDR1 SGDLS and CDR2 YYNGEE. The CDR3 sequence is CASSAEGTQYF. The CDR3 DNA reads TGTGCCAGCAGCGCGGAGGGTACGCAGTATTTT.

V and J are TRBV10-3 and TRBJ2-1; TRBD2 matches 13 bases. The germline CDR1 and CDR2 sequences are ENHRY and SYGVKD. Germline trimming cut 8 bases from V and 0 bases from J; bases unmatched to any gene: 7. The CDR3 runs 17 residues. CDR3 region: CAIGTSGASSSYNEQFF. Here the CDR3 DNA reads TGTGCCATCGGGACTAGCGGGGCCTCGAGCTCCTACAATGAGCAGTTCTTC.

The rearrangement joins TRBV12-3 or TRBV12-4 to TRBJ1-5; D ambiguous. The CDR3 contains 14 residues. The V end was cut by 6 bases, the J end by 1 base, with 10 bases between. CDR3 sequence reads: CASSRTFSNQPQHF. CDR3 DNA: TGTGCCAGCAGCCGGACCTTCAGCAATCAGCCCCAGCATTTT.

The chain uses TRBV19 and TRBJ1-2; TRBD1 aligns across 7 bases. The CDR3 totals 14 residues. V was clipped by 6 bases and J by 0 bases; unmatched bases: 4. Germline loops: CDR1 LNHDA, CDR2 SQIVND (reference sequence). For the CDR3, the DNA is TGTGCCAGTAGAGGGGACAGCTCTAACTATGGCTACACCTTC. Amino acids: CASRGDSSNYGYTF.

In this sample, this clonotype turned up a few times. J is TRBJ1-3 and V is TRBV7-9, with TRBD1 matching 7 bases. Germline V lookup: CDR1 SEHNR, CDR2 FQNEAQ (reference sequence). This CDR3 has 15 residues. The trim removed 4 bases at V and 3 bases at J, leaving 6 bases unmatched. The CDR3 DNA is TGTGCCAGCAGCTCCGGGACAGTCAATGGAAACACCATATATTTT. Residues: CASSSGTVNGNTIYF.

The table lists this clonotype with a few counts. The chain recombines TRBV7-2 with TRBJ2-1; D gene ambiguous. Deletions cut 2 bases from V and 4 bases from J, with 15 bases between. Germline V gives CDR1 SGHTA, CDR2 FQGNSA. This CDR3 has 16 amino acids. The CDR3 loop is CASSLSSGMGYNEQFF. CDR3 nucleotide sequence: TGTGCCAGCAGCTTATCCTCTGGGATGGGGTACAATGAGCAGTTCTTC.

The chain couples TRBV2 to TRBJ2-1; no reliable D call. V lost 4 bases and J 0 bases, leaving 13 bases between the germline ends. Germline V gives CDR1 SNHLY, CDR2 FYNNEI. The CDR3 contains 16 residues. The CDR3 sequence is CASSGRVASSYNEQFF. In nucleotides, the CDR3 is TGTGCCAGCAGTGGTAGAGTAGCCAGCTCCTACAATGAGCAGTTCTTC.

The chain carries TRBV7-2 and TRBJ2-3; D perhaps matches TRBD1 (6 bases). The CDR3 has 17 residues. Trimming left V 2 bases short and J 1 base short, with 16 bases between. Looked up from germline, CDR1 is SGHTA and CDR2 is FQGNSA. This chain's CDR3 is CASSLTSGVIRTDTQYF. The CDR3 nucleotides read TGTGCCAGCAGCTTAACCTCAGGGGTCATCCGCACAGATACGCAGTATTTT.